Described below is a single T cell receptor (beta chain) sequence and its context. The antigen is not known. This entry is derived from a study of monozygotic twins with inflammatory bowel disease. Study-wide points: TCRbeta inverse Simpson diversity was decreased in IBD patients versus healthy co-twins.

Isolation of total RNA was performed on whole blood, with no prior T cell sorting. TCRdb reanalyzed the 5' RACE reads, giving one entry per CDR3 protein sequence and no DNA. The sample data list 150,000 or so distinct CDR3 sequences. Germline CDR1 reads LNHDA; CDR2 reads SQIVND (reference sequence). CDR3 size: 16 residues. What was sequenced was blood. The chain couples TRBV19 to TRBJ1-1. The receptor was derived from a human donor with ulcerative colitis or Crohn's disease, or a healthy co-twin of an affected twin (not recorded which). This CDR3 is CASSISMEQLNTEAFF. The full variable domain, its missing parts supplied by reference TRBV19 and TRBJ1-1, is DGGITQSPKYLFRKEGQNVTLSCEQNLNHDAMYWYRQDPGQGLRLIYYSQIVNDFQKGDIAEGYSVSREKKESFPLTVTSAQKNPTAFYLCASSISMEQLNTEAFFGQGTRLTVV.